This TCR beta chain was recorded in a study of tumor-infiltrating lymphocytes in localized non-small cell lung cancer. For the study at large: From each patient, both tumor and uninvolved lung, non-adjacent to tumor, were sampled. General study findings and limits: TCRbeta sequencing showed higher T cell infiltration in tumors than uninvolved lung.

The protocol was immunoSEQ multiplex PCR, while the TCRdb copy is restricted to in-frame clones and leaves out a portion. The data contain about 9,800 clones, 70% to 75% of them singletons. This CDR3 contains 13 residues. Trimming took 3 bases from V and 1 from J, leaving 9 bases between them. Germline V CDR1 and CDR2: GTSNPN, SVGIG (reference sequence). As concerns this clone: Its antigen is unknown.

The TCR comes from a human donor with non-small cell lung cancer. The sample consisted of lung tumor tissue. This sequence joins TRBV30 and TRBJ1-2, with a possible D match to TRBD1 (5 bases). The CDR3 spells CAWSQDSNYGYTF. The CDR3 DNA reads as TGTGCCTGGAGCCAAGACAGTAACTATGGCTACACCTTC.